This paragraph covers one T cell receptor beta chain sequence. The data originate from a study of cytotoxic CD8 clonotypes in ibrutinib-treated CLL. Using immunoSEQ multiplex PCR, the repertoire was profiled, and TCRdb retains in-frame clones only, with some absent. The data show some 310,000 clones, with about 77% seen just once and 6.5% to 8% held by the top ten. The sequence came from a human donor with chronic lymphocytic leukemia. The sequenced sample was PBMCs, obtained before ibrutinib treatment.

CDR3 sequence: CASSQQAGVVYEQYF. The CDR3 region has the DNA TGCGCCAGCAGCCAACAAGCGGGAGTAGTGTACGAGCAGTACTTC. The V gene is TRBV4-3, the J gene TRBJ2-7; 8 positions match TRBD2. CDR1 is LGHNA, CDR2 YSLEER, per germline. This CDR3 comprises 15 residues. The junction had 7 bases not matched to a gene; V was cut back by 2 bases and J by 4 bases.